This entry concerns a single TCR beta chain. The antigen is undetermined. Germline CDR1 is MNHEY and CDR2 is SMNVEV (reference sequence). CDR3 size: 13 residues. Trimming shortened V by 5 bases and J by 11 bases, and 15 bases separated the two germline ends. This record belongs to a study of OX40 agonist ivuxolimab in advanced cancers. The study's findings and limits: Expanded clones were, on average, more numerous in CD8+ T cells than in CD4+.

Generated by immunoSEQ multiplex PCR, the TCRdb table keeps only in-frame clones and is missing some. This table holds roughly 41,000 clones, around nine tenths found once. The material was CD4+ or CD8+ T cells sorted from blood, obtained in a trial of the OX40 agonist ivuxolimab. This TCR came from an adult with an advanced solid tumor such as melanoma, head and neck, liver or kidney cancer. This chain connects TRBV27 to TRBJ2-2, with D uncertain. The CDR3 region has the DNA TGTGCCAGCAGTCCCCTAGAAGGTGGTGAGCTGTTTTTT. As protein: CASSPLEGGELFF.